The 23 T cell receptor beta chains given below trace back to one sample, sequenced in a study of blood T cells in healthy people across ages. Primed by a sample-barcoded 5' primer and a J-beta primer mix, a second PCR proceeded for about 7 to 11 cycles. In TCRdb, the 5' RACE reads were re-called with MiXCR into one record per CDR3 protein. The sample lists more than 1.4 million distinct CDR3 sequences; 42% were seen once. The specimen sequenced was blood. The receptors shown here come from a woman in her late teens or twenties in good health.

V gene TRBV6-5 combines with J gene TRBJ2-2, with 7 bases fitting TRBD1. Trimming removed 0 bases from V and 3 bases from J; junction bases left unmatched: 4. This CDR3 contains 16 residues. The germline V gene has CDR1 MNHEY and CDR2 SVGAGI. The DNA of the CDR3 is TGTGCCAGCAGTTACTCAACCCAGGGGGACACCGGGGAGCTGTTTTTT. This translates into CASSYSTQGDTGELFF.

V gene TRBV27 combines with J gene TRBJ2-6, with 11 nucleotides matching TRBD2. CDR3 size: 18 residues. V lost 3 bases, J lost 3 bases, and 7 bases stayed unmatched. Germline-derived CDR1 and CDR2 are MNHEY and SMNVEV (reference sequence). CDR3 bases: TGTGCCAGCAGTTTCGGGCTAGCGGGAGGAGTTGGGGCCAACGTCCTGACTTTC. It codes for CASSFGLAGGVGANVLTF.

The rearrangement links TRBV16 to TRBJ2-3; D not certain. V was cut by 3 bases and J by 0 bases, with 13 bases left in between. CDR3 size: 16 residues. Per germline, CDR1 KGHSY and CDR2 FQNENV. The CDR3 loop is CASSHRDRTSTDTQYF. Here the CDR3 DNA reads TGTGCCAGCAGCCACCGCGACCGAACTAGCACAGATACGCAGTATTTT.

The J gene is TRBJ2-2, the V gene TRBV10-3; possible D gene TRBD2, 6 bases. Trimming left V 6 bases short and J 3 bases short, with 8 bases between. The length of the CDR3 is 13 residues. Germline CDR1 reads ENHRY; CDR2 reads SYGVKD. Here the CDR3 reads CAISGGYTGELFF. The CDR3 nucleotides read TGTGCCATCAGCGGGGGATACACCGGGGAGCTGTTTTTT.

The rearrangement links TRBV3-1 to TRBJ2-3; 7 nucleotides agree with TRBD2. J lost 5 bases, V lost 5 bases, and 13 bases had no gene match. The CDR3 is 16 residues long. Germline V gives CDR1 LGHDT, CDR2 YNNKEL (reference sequence). CDR3 residues: CASSDPGLLKRDTQYF. CDR3 sequence (DNA): TGTGCCAGCAGCGACCCGGGACTACTAAAGAGAGATACGCAGTATTTT.

V usage is TRBV12-3 or TRBV12-4 and J usage is TRBJ2-1; TRBD2 aligns across 16 bases. The CDR3 sequence is 17 residues long. V lost 6 bases to trimming and J lost 4 bases; unmatched junction nucleotides: 6. The CDR3 spells CASSPGTSGRGYNEQFF. The CDR3 DNA is TGTGCCAGCAGCCCCGGGACTAGCGGGAGGGGTTACAATGAGCAGTTCTTC.

This clonotype was seen only a few times. The chain joins TRBV15 to TRBJ1-4, with no clear D. Trimming shortened V by 1 base and J by 7 bases, and 7 bases separated the two germline ends. This CDR3 contains 13 residues. The germline V gene encodes CDR1 LNHNV and CDR2 YYDKDF (reference sequence). CDR3 residues: CATSRVQSEKLFF. The CDR3, as DNA: TGTGCCACCAGCAGAGTCCAGTCTGAAAAACTGTTTTTT. Full variable domain (rest looked up from reference TRBV15 and TRBJ1-4): DAMVIQNPRYQVTQFGKPVTLSCSQTLNHNVMYWYQQKSSQAPKLLFHYYDKDFNNEADTPDNFQSRRPNTSFCFLDIRSPGLGDTAMYLCATSRVQSEKLFFGSGTQLSVL.

The CDR3 is CASSQAGGPDIQYF. The DNA for the CDR3 is TGTGCCAGCAGCCAAGCGGGGGGGCCAGACATTCAGTACTTC. The chain combines TRBV3-1 with TRBJ2-5; 8 nucleotides agree with TRBD2. The J call may be faulty, since TRBJ2-4 better matches the DNA end. The CDR3 spans 14 residues. The V gene's germline CDR1 is LGHDT and CDR2 YNNKEL (reference sequence).

This CDR3 reads CASSWTSPANIDTQYF. In DNA form, the CDR3 reads TGTGCCAGCAGTTGGACTAGCCCTGCGAATATTGATACGCAGTATTTT. This sequence joins TRBV27 and TRBJ2-3, with 8 nucleotides matching TRBD2. With 4 bases clipped from V and 6 bases from J, the junction kept 12 bases outside the gene matches. The CDR3 extends over 16 amino acids. From germline, CDR1 is MNHEY and CDR2 SMNVEV (reference sequence).

Ten or more counts support this clonotype. The genes are TRBV12-3 or TRBV12-4 and TRBJ1-2; 8 nucleotides align to TRBD1. V was pared by 3 bases and J by 4 bases, with 4 bases of the junction left unmatched. CDR3 length equals 14 residues. Written as DNA, the CDR3 is TGTGCCAGCAGTTTCTCGGACAGGGCCTATGGCTACACCTTC. It encodes CASSFSDRAYGYTF.

This clonotype was found a few times. This chain connects TRBV2 to TRBJ2-1, with D uncertain. Trimming removed 3 bases from V and 4 bases from J, with 7 bases in between. Germline CDR1 is SNHLY and CDR2 is FYNNEI. This CDR3 is built from 13 residues. The CDR3 here is CASSELEYNEQFF. CDR3 nucleotides: TGTGCCAGCAGTGAGCTGGAATACAATGAGCAGTTCTTC.

This chain uses TRBV6-5 with TRBJ2-3, with 8 bases that match TRBD2. The V gene's germline CDR1 is MNHEY and CDR2 SVGAGI. With V trimmed by 3 bases and J by 4 bases, 9 bases remained unmatched. CDR3 length: 16 residues. The CDR3 spells CASSYPGGGIPDTQYF. CDR3 in DNA: TGTGCCAGCAGTTATCCGGGAGGGGGGATCCCAGATACGCAGTATTTT.

Only a few counts were recorded for this clonotype. The chain is built from TRBV7-9 and TRBJ2-7; D remains unclear. Trimming took 0 bases from V and 5 from J, leaving 8 bases between them. The CDR3 is 13 amino acids. The germline CDR1 and CDR2 sequences are SEHNR and FQNEAQ (reference sequence). CDR3 nucleotides: TGTGCCAGCAGCTTAGCGCTTCTTGACGAGCAGTACTTC. This translates into CASSLALLDEQYF. Filled out from reference TRBV7-9 and TRBJ2-7, the complete variable domain reads DTGVSQNPRHKITKRGQNVTFRCDPISEHNRLYWYRQTLGQGPEFLTYFQNEAQLEKSRLLSDRFSAERPKGSFSTLEIQRTEQGDSAMYLCASSLALLDEQYFGPGTRLTVT.

This sequence joins TRBV11-2 and TRBJ2-1; 10 nucleotides match TRBD2. CDR3 size: 16 residues. The germline CDR1 and CDR2 sequences are SGHAT and FQNNGV. The junction had 7 bases not matched to a gene; V was cut back by 1 base and J by 7 bases. CDR3 nucleotide sequence: TGTGCCAGCAGCTTAGTAGCGGGAGGCTCCTGGAATGAGCAGTTCTTC. Its translation: CASSLVAGGSWNEQFF.

This clonotype has more than one count but fewer than ten. The chain combines TRBV7-9 with TRBJ1-1, with 7 nucleotides matching TRBD1. The CDR3 contains 16 residues. Germline V gene data show CDR1 as SEHNR and CDR2 as FQNEAQ (reference sequence). The J segment lost 0 bases and the V segment lost 4 bases, leaving 8 bases of the junction unmatched. CDR3 in amino acids: CASSSPWTGVNTEAFF. The CDR3 coding sequence is TGTGCCAGCAGCTCGCCCTGGACAGGCGTGAACACTGAAGCTTTCTTT.

The chain uses TRBV29-1 and TRBJ1-1; tentative D call: TRBD1 (5 bases). V gave up 7 bases and J gave up 0 bases, with 12 bases separating them. The CDR3 sequence is 13 residues long. CDR1 SQVTM and CDR2 ANQGSEA come from the germline V gene. The DNA for the CDR3 is TGCAGCGGTGGGGGTCTATTGAACACTGAAGCTTTCTTT. It translates to CSGGGLLNTEAFF.

The J gene is TRBJ1-5, the V gene TRBV2; D unresolved. Germline CDR1 is SNHLY and CDR2 is FYNNEI. CDR3 length: 11 amino acids. V dropped 4 bases and J dropped 5 bases, with 3 bases sitting between them. The CDR3 DNA reads as TGTGCCAGCAGTGTGGATCAGCCCCAGCATTTT. As protein: CASSVDQPQHF.

V gene TRBV19 combines with J gene TRBJ2-1; D unclear. V lost 3 bases to trimming and J lost 5 bases, with 8 bases between them. Germline values: CDR1 LNHDA, CDR2 SQIVND (reference sequence). This CDR3 contains 13 residues. CDR3 region: CASSIQIDNEQFF. The CDR3 DNA follows: TGTGCCAGTAGTATTCAGATTGACAATGAGCAGTTCTTC.

This chain uses TRBV6-5 with TRBJ2-3; possibly TRBD1 for D (6 bases). Trimming took off 10 bases at V and 5 bases at J, with 16 bases between the two ends. CDR3 size: 13 residues. The germline CDR1 and CDR2 sequences are MNHEY and SVGAGI. The CDR3 sequence: CAIGQSFLDTQYF. The CDR3, as DNA: TGTGCCATCGGACAGTCTTTCTTAGATACGCAGTATTTT.

This clonotype has a handful of counts. The chain links TRBV28 to TRBJ2-5, with 7 bases fitting TRBD1. This CDR3 is 13 amino acids long. Germline values: CDR1 MDHEN, CDR2 SYDVKM. The ends lost 6 bases at V and 5 bases at J; junction bases unmatched: 6. Written as DNA, the CDR3 is TGTGCCAGCAGCCGGACAGGTTTGGAGACCCAGTACTTC. Residues: CASSRTGLETQYF.

This clonotype occurred a few times. J is TRBJ1-1 and V is TRBV29-1, with unresolved D. The ends were cut back, 4 bases at V and 5 bases at J, with 11 bases in the middle. The length of the CDR3 is 12 residues. Germline CDR1 is SQVTM and CDR2 is ANQGSEA. The CDR3 is CSVGRGRTEAFF. CDR3 bases: TGCAGCGTTGGGAGAGGGCGTACTGAAGCTTTCTTT.

This clonotype has a handful of counts. The rearrangement uses TRBV12-5 and TRBJ2-1, with D unresolved. V was shortened by 1 base and J by 6 bases, with 10 bases between the two germline ends. This CDR3 is built from 14 residues. The germline CDR1 and CDR2 sequences are LGHNT and FRNRAP. CDR3 loop: CASGLDLLTNEQFF. The CDR3 DNA sequence: TGTGCTAGTGGTTTGGACCTCCTCACCAATGAGCAGTTCTTC.

This chain connects TRBV11-2 to TRBJ2-2; D remains ambiguous. There are 14 residues in the CDR3. In germline, CDR1 is SGHAT, CDR2 FQNNGV. V lost 1 base, J lost 3 bases, and 6 bases lay in between. The CDR3 sequence: CASSLVTHTGELFF. Written as DNA, the CDR3 is TGTGCCAGCAGCTTAGTTACCCACACCGGGGAGCTGTTTTTT. The whole variable domain, filled in from reference TRBV11-2 and TRBJ2-2, reads EAGVAQSPRYKIIEKRQSVAFWCNPISGHATLYWYQQILGQGPKLLIQFQNNGVVDDSQLPKDRFSAERLKGVDSTLKIQPAKLEDSAVYLCASSLVTHTGELFFGEGSRLTVL.